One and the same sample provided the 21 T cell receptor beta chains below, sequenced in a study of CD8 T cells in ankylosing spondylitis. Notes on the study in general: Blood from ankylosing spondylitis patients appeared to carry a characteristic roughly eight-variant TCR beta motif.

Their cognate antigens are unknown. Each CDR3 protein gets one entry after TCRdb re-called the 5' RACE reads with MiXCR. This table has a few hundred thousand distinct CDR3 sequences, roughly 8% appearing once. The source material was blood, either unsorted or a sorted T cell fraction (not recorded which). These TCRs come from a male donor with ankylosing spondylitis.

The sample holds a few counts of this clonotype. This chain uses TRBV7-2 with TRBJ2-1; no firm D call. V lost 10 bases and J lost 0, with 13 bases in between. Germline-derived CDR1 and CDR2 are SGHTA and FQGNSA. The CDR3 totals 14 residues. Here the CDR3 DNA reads TGTGCCACACGCCAGCGAAGCTCCTACAATGAGCAGTTCTTC. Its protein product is CATRQRSSYNEQFF.

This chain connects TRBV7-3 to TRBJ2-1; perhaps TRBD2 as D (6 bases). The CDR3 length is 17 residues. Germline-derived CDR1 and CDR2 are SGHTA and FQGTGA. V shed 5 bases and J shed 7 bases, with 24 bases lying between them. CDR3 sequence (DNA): TGTGCCAGCAGCATGCAAGTAGCGGAGGCAGGTAAAAATGAGCAGTTCTTC. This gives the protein CASSMQVAEAGKNEQFF.

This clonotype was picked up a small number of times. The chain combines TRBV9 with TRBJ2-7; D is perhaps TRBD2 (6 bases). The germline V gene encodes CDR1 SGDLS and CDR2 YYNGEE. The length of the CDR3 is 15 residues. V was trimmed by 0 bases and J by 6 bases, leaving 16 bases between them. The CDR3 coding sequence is TGTGCCAGCAGCGTAGTCCCCGGCCCGGAGGGCGAGCAGTACTTC. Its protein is CASSVVPGPEGEQYF.

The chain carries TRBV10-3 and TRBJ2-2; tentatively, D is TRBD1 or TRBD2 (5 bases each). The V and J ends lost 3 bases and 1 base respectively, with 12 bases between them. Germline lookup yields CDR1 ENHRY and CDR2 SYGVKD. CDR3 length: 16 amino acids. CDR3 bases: TGTGCCATCAGTGAACTTGGGGGATTGAACACCGGGGAGCTGTTTTTT. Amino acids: CAISELGGLNTGELFF.

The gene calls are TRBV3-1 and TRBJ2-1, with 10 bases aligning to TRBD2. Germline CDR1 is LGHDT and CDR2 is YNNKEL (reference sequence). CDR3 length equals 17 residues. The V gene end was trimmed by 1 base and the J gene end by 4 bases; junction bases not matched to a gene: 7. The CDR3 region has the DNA TGTGCCAGCAGCCAAGTAACTAGCGGGATCTCGTACAATGAGCAGTTCTTC. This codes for CASSQVTSGISYNEQFF.

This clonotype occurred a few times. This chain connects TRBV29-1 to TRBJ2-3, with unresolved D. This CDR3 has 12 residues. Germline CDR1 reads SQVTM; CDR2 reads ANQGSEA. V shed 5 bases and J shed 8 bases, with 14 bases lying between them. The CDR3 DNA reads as TGCAGCGTTCCCACGCCCCTGGGTACGCAGTATTTT. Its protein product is CSVPTPLGTQYF.

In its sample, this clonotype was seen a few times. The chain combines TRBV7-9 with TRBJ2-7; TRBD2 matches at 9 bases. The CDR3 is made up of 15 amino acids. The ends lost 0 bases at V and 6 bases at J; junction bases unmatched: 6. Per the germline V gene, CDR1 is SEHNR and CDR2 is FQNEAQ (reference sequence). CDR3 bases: TGTGCCAGCAGCTTAGCCGGGACTAGCTACCGCGAGCAGTACTTC. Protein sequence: CASSLAGTSYREQYF.

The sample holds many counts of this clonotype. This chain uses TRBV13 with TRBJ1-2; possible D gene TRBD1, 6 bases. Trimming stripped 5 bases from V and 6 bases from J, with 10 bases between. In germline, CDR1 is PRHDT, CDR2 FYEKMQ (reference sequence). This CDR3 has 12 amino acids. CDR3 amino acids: CASSTRTDGYTF. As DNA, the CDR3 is TGTGCCAGCAGCACCCGGACAGATGGCTACACCTTC. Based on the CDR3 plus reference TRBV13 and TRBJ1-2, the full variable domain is AAGVIQSPRHLIKEKRETATLKCYPIPRHDTVYWYQQGPGQDPQFLISFYEKMQSDKGSIPDRFSAQQFSDYHSELNMSSLELGDSALYFCASSTRTDGYTFGSGTRLTVV.

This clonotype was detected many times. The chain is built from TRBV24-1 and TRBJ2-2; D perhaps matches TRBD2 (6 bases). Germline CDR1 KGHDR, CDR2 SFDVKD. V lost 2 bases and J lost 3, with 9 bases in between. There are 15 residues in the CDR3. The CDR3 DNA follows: TGTGCCACCAGTGATTCGGGACTCCACACCGGGGAGCTGTTTTTT. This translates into CATSDSGLHTGELFF.

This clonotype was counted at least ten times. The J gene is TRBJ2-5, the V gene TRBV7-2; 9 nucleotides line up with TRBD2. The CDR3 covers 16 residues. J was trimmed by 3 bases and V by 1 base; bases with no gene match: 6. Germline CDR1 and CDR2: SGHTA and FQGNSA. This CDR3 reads CASSLVGLAGEETQYF. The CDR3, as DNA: TGTGCCAGCAGCTTAGTGGGACTAGCTGGGGAAGAGACCCAGTACTTC.

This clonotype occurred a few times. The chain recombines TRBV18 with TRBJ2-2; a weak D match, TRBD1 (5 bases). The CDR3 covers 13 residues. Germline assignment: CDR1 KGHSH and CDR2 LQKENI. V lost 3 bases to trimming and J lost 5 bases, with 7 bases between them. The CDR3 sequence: CASSPDRTGELFF. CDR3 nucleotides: TGTGCCAGCTCACCCGACAGAACCGGGGAGCTGTTTTTT.

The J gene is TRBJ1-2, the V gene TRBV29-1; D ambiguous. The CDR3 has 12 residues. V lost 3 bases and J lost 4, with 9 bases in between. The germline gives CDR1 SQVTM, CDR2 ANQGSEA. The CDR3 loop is CSVDLALYGYTF. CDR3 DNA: TGCAGCGTTGATCTCGCACTCTATGGCTACACCTTC.

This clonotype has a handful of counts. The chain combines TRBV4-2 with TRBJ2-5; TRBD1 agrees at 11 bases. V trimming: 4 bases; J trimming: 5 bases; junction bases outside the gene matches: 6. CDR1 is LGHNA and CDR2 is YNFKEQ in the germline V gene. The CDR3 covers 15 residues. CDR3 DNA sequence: TGTGCCAGCAGCCCAGCGGACAGGGGGCCTGAGACCCAGTACTTC. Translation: CASSPADRGPETQYF.

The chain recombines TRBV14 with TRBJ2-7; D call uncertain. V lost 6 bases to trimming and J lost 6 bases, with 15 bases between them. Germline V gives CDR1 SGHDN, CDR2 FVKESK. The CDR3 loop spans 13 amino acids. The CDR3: CASSPTIPREQYF. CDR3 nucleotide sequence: TGTGCCAGCAGTCCCACAATCCCCCGCGAGCAGTACTTC. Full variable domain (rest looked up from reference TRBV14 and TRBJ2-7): EAGVTQFPSHSVIEKGQTVTLRCDPISGHDNLYWYRRVMGKEIKFLLHFVKESKQDESGMPNNRFLAERTGGTYSTLKVQPAELEDSGVYFCASSPTIPREQYFGPGTRLTVT.

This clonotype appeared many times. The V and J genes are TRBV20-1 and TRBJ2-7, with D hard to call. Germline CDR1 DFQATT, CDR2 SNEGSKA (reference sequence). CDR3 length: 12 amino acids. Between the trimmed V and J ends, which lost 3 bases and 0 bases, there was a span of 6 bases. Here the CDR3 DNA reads TGCAGTGCTAGCCCACGCTCCTACGAGCAGTACTTC. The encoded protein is CSASPRSYEQYF.

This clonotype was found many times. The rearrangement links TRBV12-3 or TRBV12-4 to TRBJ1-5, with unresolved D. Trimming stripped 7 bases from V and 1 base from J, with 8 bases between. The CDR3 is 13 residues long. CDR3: CASKPESNQPQHF. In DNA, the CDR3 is TGTGCCAGCAAACCGGAAAGCAATCAGCCCCAGCATTTT.

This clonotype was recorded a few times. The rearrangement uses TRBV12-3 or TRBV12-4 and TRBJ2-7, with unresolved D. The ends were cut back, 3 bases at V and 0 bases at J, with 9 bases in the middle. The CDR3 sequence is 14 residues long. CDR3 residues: CASSFSSNSYEQYF. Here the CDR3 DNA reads TGTGCCAGCAGTTTCAGCTCGAACTCCTACGAGCAGTACTTC.

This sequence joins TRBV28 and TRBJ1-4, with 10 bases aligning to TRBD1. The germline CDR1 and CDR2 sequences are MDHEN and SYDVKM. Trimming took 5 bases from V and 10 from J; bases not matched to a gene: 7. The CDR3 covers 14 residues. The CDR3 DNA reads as TGTGCCAGCAGTGGGGACAGGGGAGATGGAAAACTGTTTTTT. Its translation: CASSGDRGDGKLFF.

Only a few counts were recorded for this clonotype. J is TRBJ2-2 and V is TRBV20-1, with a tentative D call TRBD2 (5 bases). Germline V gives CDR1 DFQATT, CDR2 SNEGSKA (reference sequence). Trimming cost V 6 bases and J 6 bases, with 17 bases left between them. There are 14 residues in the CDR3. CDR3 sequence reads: CSARPGRDAGELFF. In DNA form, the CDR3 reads TGCAGTGCCAGACCGGGAAGGGATGCCGGGGAGCTGTTTTTT.

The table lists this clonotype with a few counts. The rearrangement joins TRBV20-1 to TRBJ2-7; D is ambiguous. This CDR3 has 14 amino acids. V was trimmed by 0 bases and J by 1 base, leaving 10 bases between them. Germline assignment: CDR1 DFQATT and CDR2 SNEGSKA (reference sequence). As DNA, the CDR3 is TGCAGTGCTAGAGACAGAGGCCGATCCTACGAGCAGTACTTC. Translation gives CSARDRGRSYEQYF.

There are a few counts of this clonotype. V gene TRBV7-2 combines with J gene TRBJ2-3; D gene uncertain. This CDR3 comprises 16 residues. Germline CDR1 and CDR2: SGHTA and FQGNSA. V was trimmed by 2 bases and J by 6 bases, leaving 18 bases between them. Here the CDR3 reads CASSLFTASSGDTQYF. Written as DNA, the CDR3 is TGTGCCAGCAGCTTATTCACAGCGTCCTCCGGGGATACGCAGTATTTT.